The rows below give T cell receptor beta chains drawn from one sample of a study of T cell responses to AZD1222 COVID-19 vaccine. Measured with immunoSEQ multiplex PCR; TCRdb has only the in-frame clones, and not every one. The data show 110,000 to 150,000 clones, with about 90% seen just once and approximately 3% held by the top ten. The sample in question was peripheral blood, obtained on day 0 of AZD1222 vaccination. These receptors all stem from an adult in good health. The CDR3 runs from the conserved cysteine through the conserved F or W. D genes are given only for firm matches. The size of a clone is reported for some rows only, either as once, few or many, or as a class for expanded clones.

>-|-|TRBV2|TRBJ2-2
CASSGFATGELFF
TGTGCCAGCTCCGGGTTTGCAACGGGGGAGCTGTTTTTT
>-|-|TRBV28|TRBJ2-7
CATGALYEQYF
TGTGCCACTGGGGCCCTTTACGAGCAGTACTTC
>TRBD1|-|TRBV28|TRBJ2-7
CASSLRQGYEQYF
TGTGCCAGCAGTTTGAGACAGGGTTACGAGCAGTACTTC
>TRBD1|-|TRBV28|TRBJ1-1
CASRPQGASWNTEAFF
TGTGCCAGCAGGCCACAGGGGGCGAGTTGGAACACTGAAGCTTTCTTT
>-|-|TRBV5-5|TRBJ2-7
CASSLGAVTYEQYF
TGTGCCAGCAGCTTGGGGGCCGTCACCTACGAGCAGTACTTC
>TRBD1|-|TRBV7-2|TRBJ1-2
CASSLWGQDYGYTF
TGTGCCAGCAGCCTATGGGGACAGGACTATGGCTACACCTTC
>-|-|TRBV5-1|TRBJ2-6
CASSPPEISGANVLTF
TGCGCCAGCAGCCCCCCTGAGATCTCTGGGGCCAACGTCCTGACTTTC
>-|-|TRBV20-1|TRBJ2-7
CSAGVTYEQYF
TGCAGTGCGGGGGTTACCTACGAGCAGTACTTC
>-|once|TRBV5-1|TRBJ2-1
CASSLGHSYNEQFF
TGCGCCAGCAGCTTGGGACATTCCTACAATGAGCAGTTCTTC
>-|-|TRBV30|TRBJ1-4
CAWSAPWGKTNEKLFF
TGTGCCTGGAGCGCCCCCTGGGGAAAAACTAATGAAAAACTGTTTTTT
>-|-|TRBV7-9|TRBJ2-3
CASSLATGAADTQYF
TGTGCCAGCAGCTTAGCTACCGGGGCCGCAGATACGCAGTATTTT
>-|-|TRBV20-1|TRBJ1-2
CSAQGLYGYTF
TGCAGTGCTCAGGGACTGTATGGCTACACCTTC
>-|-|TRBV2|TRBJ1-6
CASSNGENNSPLHF
TGTGCCAGCAGTAATGGAGAGAATAATTCACCCCTCCACTTT
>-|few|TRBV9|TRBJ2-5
CASSVGGSQYLQETQYF
TGTGCCAGCAGCGTAGGGGGTAGCCAGTATCTCCAAGAGACCCAGTACTTC
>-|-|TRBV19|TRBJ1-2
CASSQTSPYGYTF
TGTGCCAGTAGTCAGACGAGTCCCTATGGCTACACCTTC
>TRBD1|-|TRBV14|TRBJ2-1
CASSQIATGGLFF
TGTGCCAGCAGCCAAATTGCGACAGGGGGACTGTTCTTC
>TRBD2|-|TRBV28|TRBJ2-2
CASSPFGTSGRTAGELFF
TGTGCCAGCAGCCCTTTTGGGACTAGCGGGAGAACGGCCGGGGAGCTGTTTTTT
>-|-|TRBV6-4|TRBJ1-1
CASSDGGNTEAFF
TGTGCCAGCAGTGACGGGGGAAACACTGAAGCTTTCTTT
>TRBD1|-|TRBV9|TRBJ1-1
CASSLGTGARQNTEAFF
TGTGCCAGCAGCCTAGGGACAGGGGCTCGGCAGAACACTGAAGCTTTCTTT
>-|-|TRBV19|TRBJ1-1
CASTEGVLNTEAFF
TGTGCCAGTACCGAGGGCGTCTTGAACACTGAAGCTTTCTTT
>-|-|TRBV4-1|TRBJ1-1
CASSQVGDTEAFF
TGCGCCAGCAGCCAAGTAGGGGACACTGAAGCTTTCTTT
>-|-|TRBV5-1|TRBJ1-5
CASSPLGSGNQPQHF
TGCGCCAGCAGTCCCCTTGGCTCGGGGAATCAGCCCCAGCATTTT
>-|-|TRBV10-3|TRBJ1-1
CAISERGGTEAFF
TGTGCCATCAGTGAGCGGGGGGGTACTGAAGCTTTCTTT
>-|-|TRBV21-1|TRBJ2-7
CASSRGNRASYEQYF
TGTGCCAGCAGCAGGGGAAACAGGGCCTCCTACGAGCAGTACTTC
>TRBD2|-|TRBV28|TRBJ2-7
CASSARLAGSYEQYF
TGTGCCAGCAGTGCCCGACTAGCGGGATCCTACGAGCAGTACTTC
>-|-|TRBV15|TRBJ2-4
CATSRELEGFIQYF
TGTGCCACCAGCAGAGAACTGGAGGGGTTCATTCAGTACTTC
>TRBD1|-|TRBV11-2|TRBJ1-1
CASSFSRDRGTEAFF
TGTGCCAGCAGCTTCTCCCGGGACAGGGGGACTGAAGCTTTCTTT
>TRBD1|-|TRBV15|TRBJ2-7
CATSERPGQGSEQYF
TGTGCCACCAGCGAACGACCGGGACAGGGAAGCGAGCAGTACTTC
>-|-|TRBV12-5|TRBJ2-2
CASALGGGELFF
TGTGCTAGTGCCCTGGGGGGCGGGGAGCTGTTTTTT
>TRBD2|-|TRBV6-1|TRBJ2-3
CASSASHIAGSSTDTQYF
TGTGCCAGCAGTGCGTCTCATATAGCGGGTTCTAGCACAGATACGCAGTATTTT
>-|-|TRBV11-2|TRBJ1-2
CASSSGTAVPGYTF
TGTGCCAGCAGCTCCGGGACGGCAGTACCTGGCTACACCTTC
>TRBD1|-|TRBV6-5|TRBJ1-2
CASSYRGQTEHGYTF
TGTGCCAGCAGTTACAGGGGACAGACAGAACATGGCTACACCTTC
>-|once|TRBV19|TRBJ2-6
CASRLSGVTGANVLTF
TGTGCCAGTAGGCTTTCGGGGGTTACTGGGGCCAACGTCCTGACTTTC
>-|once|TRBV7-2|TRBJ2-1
CASTSWAVMNNEQFF
TGTGCCAGCACCTCATGGGCAGTGATGAACAATGAGCAGTTCTTC
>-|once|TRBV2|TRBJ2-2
CASSRPGPLSGELFF
TGTGCCAGCAGTCGTCCGGGACCCCTTTCCGGGGAGCTGTTTTTT
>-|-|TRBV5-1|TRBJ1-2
CASSLDLRQDYGYTF
TGCGCCAGCAGCTTGGATCTTCGTCAGGACTATGGCTACACCTTC
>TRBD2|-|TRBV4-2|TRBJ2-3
CASSQEFQRDFTDTQYF
TGTGCCAGCAGCCAAGAGTTCCAGCGGGACTTCACAGATACGCAGTATTTT
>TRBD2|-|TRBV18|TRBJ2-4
CASSLLGAGGPRAKNIQYF
TGTGCCAGCTCACTACTCGGAGCGGGAGGGCCCAGGGCCAAAAACATTCAGTACTTC
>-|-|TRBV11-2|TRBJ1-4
CASSTGPSNEKLFF
TGTGCCAGCAGCACCGGCCCGTCTAATGAAAAACTGTTTTTT
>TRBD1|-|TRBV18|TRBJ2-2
CASSPRTGGIGELFF
TGTGCCAGCTCACCTAGGACAGGGGGCATCGGGGAGCTGTTTTTT
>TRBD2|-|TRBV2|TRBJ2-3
CASKRLAGQDTQYF
TGTGCCAGCAAACGACTAGCGGGGCAAGATACGCAGTATTTT
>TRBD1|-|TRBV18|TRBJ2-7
CASSVLQGTLGYEQYF
TGTGCCAGCTCAGTTTTACAGGGGACCCTCGGGTACGAGCAGTACTTC
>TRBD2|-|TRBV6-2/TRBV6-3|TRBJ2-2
CASSYTSDTGELFF
TGTGCCAGCAGTTACACTAGCGACACCGGGGAGCTGTTTTTT
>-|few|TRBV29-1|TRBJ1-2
CSVEEGLWAGGNYGYTF
TGCAGCGTTGAAGAGGGCCTTTGGGCAGGTGGAAACTATGGCTACACCTTC